The clone carrying this T cell receptor (beta chain) occurred many times. Antigen specificity is unknown. This sample was taken from a study of CD8 T cells in ankylosing spondylitis. With V trimmed by 3 bases and J by 0 bases, 7 bases remained unmatched. The CDR3 length is 17 residues. The germline gives CDR1 SGHKS, CDR2 YYEKEE (reference sequence). Library preparation for TCR beta used quantitative 5'-RACE with molecular barcodes. A single record per CDR3 protein comes from TCRdb applying MiXCR to the 5' RACE reads. The sample lists approximately 45,000 distinct CDR3 sequences; approximately 9.9% were seen once. Study findings and constraints: About eight highly homologous variants made up a TCR beta motif that seemed to typify ankylosing spondylitis blood. The clones that were linked to disease were reported to be significantly enriched in matched synovial fluid samples from ankylosing spondylitis patients.

The source is a male donor with ankylosing spondylitis or in good health (not recorded which). This sequence joins TRBV5-5 and TRBJ2-2, with 8 bases identical to TRBD2. Sequenced input: blood, either unsorted or a sorted T cell fraction (not recorded which). The CDR3 bases are TGTGCCAGCAGCTCCCCGGCGGGGGGCGCGAACACCGGGGAGCTGTTTTTT. Translated, it gives CASSSPAGGANTGELFF.